A single sample is the source of the 13 T cell receptor beta chains below, sequenced in a study of monozygotic twins with inflammatory bowel disease. TCRdb re-analyzed the 5' RACE reads; it lists each CDR3 protein once, without DNA. The sample table includes about 450,000 distinct CDR3 sequences. The sequenced material came from blood. The receptors shown here come from a human donor with ulcerative colitis or Crohn's disease, or a healthy co-twin of an affected twin (not recorded which).

The V gene is TRBV28, the J gene TRBJ2-1; TCRdb lists TRBD1, though no DNA is available to test this call. Per the germline V gene, CDR1 is MDHEN and CDR2 is SYDVKM. This CDR3 contains 15 residues. CDR3: CASSPLRDWDNEQFF.

The chain has TRBV27 and TRBJ2-3; as DNA is missing, the TRBD1 call by TCRdb cannot be tested. In germline, CDR1 is MNHEY, CDR2 SMNVEV (reference sequence). The CDR3 spans 15 residues. CDR3: CASSNTGVVTDTQYF.

The rearrangement links TRBV6-6 to TRBJ2-7. The germline gives CDR1 MNHNY, CDR2 SVGAGI (reference sequence). CDR3 length equals 13 residues. CDR3 loop: CASNSDSSYEQYF.

This sequence joins TRBV27 and TRBJ2-7; TCRdb picks TRBD2, but there is no DNA to check that call. CDR1 and CDR2 from the germline V gene are MNHEY and SMNVEV (reference sequence). This CDR3 spans 13 amino acids. CDR3 in amino acids: CASRASVPYEQYF.

The chain carries TRBV25-1 and TRBJ1-3. The CDR3 has 11 residues. Germline assignment: CDR1 MGHDK and CDR2 SYGVNS. Here the CDR3 reads CASSSGVSLYF.

J is TRBJ1-5 and V is TRBV6-1; the TCRdb call, TRBD1, lacks DNA for checking. The CDR3 is made up of 17 amino acids. Germline lookup yields CDR1 MNHNS and CDR2 SASEGT. The CDR3 sequence: CASSEARGTGLNQPQHF.

V is TRBV19 and J is TRBJ1-1; without DNA, the TCRdb call of TRBD1 cannot be checked. Germline CDR1 and CDR2: LNHDA and SQIVND (reference sequence). The length of the CDR3 is 14 residues. The CDR3 spells CASSIKGMGAEAFF.

The chain recombines TRBV5-1 with TRBJ2-3. CDR3 length: 14 residues. Germline V CDR1 and CDR2: SGHRS, YFSETQ. CDR3 sequence reads: CASSLSRAPDTQYF. Based on the CDR3 plus reference TRBV5-1 and TRBJ2-3, the full variable domain is KAGVTQTPRYLIKTRGQQVTLSCSPISGHRSVSWYQQTPGQGLQFLFEYFSETQRNKGNFPGRFSGRQFSNSRSEMNVSTLELGDSALYLCASSLSRAPDTQYFGPGTRLTVL.

J is TRBJ1-1 and V is TRBV12-3 or TRBV12-4. The CDR3 loop spans 14 amino acids. This CDR3 is CASSLGSGYTEAFF.

V and J are TRBV4-3 and TRBJ2-2; without DNA, the TCRdb call of TRBD2 cannot be checked. The CDR3 extends over 14 amino acids. Germline loops: CDR1 LGHNA, CDR2 YSLEER. The CDR3 sequence: CASSQESLTGELFF.

The V gene is TRBV30, the J gene TRBJ1-6; lacking DNA, the TRBD1 call made by TCRdb goes unchecked. Germline CDR1 GTSNPN, CDR2 SVGIG (reference sequence). The CDR3 loop spans 18 amino acids. The CDR3 region is CAWSRREGQGASNSPLHF.

The chain has TRBV5-1 and TRBJ2-5; TCRdb reports TRBD1, a call that lacks DNA to check it against. The CDR3 covers 14 residues. Germline V gene lookup returns CDR1 SGHRS and CDR2 YFSETQ. CDR3 protein: CASSLGQLGETQYF.

The rearrangement links TRBV27 to TRBJ1-2; TCRdb's D gene call, TRBD1, goes unchecked for lack of DNA. Germline-derived CDR1 and CDR2 are MNHEY and SMNVEV (reference sequence). The CDR3 extends over 14 amino acids. CDR3 sequence: CASSLTWTAYGYTF.